The TCR beta chain under discussion was sequenced for a study of human T cells and chemical hapten exposure. In the study overall: TCR yields per sample varied, mainly owing to small pooled library volume differences. Study results and caveats: High-frequency TCRs, those above 1 in 1000, stayed the same after DPC sensitization.

MiXCR, applied by TCRdb to the 5' RACE reads, yields one record per CDR3 protein. The data contain tens of thousands of distinct CDR3 sequences, about 8% of them singletons. Total RNA was isolated from whole blood that had not been fractionated. This clonotype has just a few counts. Antigen specificity is unknown. Germline CDR1 reads MNHEY; CDR2 reads SVGAGI. This CDR3 comprises 18 residues. J lost 3 bases, V lost 0 bases, and 8 bases had no gene match. This sequence joins TRBV6-5 and TRBJ1-4; 9 nucleotides match TRBD1. The sequence was collected from a male donor in good health. In DNA form, the CDR3 reads TGTGCCAGCAGTTACTCCACGGACAGGGGCTTGTCTAATGAAAAACTGTTTTTT. It encodes CASSYSTDRGLSNEKLFF.